Below, 28 T cell receptor beta chains from the same sample are listed, as sequenced in a study of T cells in Graves' hyperthyroidism and ophthalmopathy. TCR beta CDR3 regions were amplified from RNA. In the first-round RT-PCR of the TCR CDR3, the HTBI primer set was used. MiXCR, run by TCRdb on the multiplex PCR reads, gives a single entry per CDR3 protein. The data contain 300,000 to 500,000 distinct CDR3 sequences, over 11% of them seen just once; the ten biggest clones take up around 30%. Sequences were obtained from blood. The receptors shown here come from a man in his forties or fifties with Graves' ophthalmopathy.

The chain combines TRBV29-1 with TRBJ2-7; D not resolved. There are 13 residues in the CDR3. Germline lookup yields CDR1 SQVTM and CDR2 ANQGSEA. Deletions cut 4 bases from V and 2 bases from J, with 12 bases between. Written as DNA, the CDR3 is TGCAGCGTTGGCAGGAAACTAACCTACGAGCAGTACTTC. This gives the protein CSVGRKLTYEQYF.

This clonotype appeared many times. The CDR3: CATSEAKGVDNEQFF. The CDR3 bases are TGTGCCACCAGTGAAGCCAAGGGAGTCGACAATGAGCAGTTCTTC. The V and J genes are TRBV24-1 and TRBJ2-1; D possibly corresponds to TRBD2 (5 bases). The germline V gene encodes CDR1 KGHDR and CDR2 SFDVKD. CDR3 length: 15 amino acids. Trimming left V 4 bases short and J 5 bases short, with 14 bases between.

This clonotype was counted many times. The V call is TRBV27, the J call TRBJ2-7; 11 bases line up with TRBD2. CDR3 length: 16 amino acids. With 4 bases clipped from V and 0 bases from J, the junction kept 5 bases outside the gene matches. The germline V gene has CDR1 MNHEY and CDR2 SMNVEV (reference sequence). For the CDR3, the DNA is TGTGCCAGCAGTTCCCCCGGGACTAGCGGCTCCTACGAGCAGTACTTC. Its protein is CASSSPGTSGSYEQYF.

This clonotype appeared many times. This rearrangement joins TRBV28 to TRBJ1-2; a possible D gene is TRBD1 (6 bases). The germline V gene has CDR1 MDHEN and CDR2 SYDVKM. The V end was cut by 7 bases, the J end by 8 bases, with 14 bases between. The CDR3 is 12 amino acids. The CDR3 bases are TGTGCCAGCATCAACAGGGTAGAAGGCTACACCTTC. Residues: CASINRVEGYTF.

Many counts were recorded for this clonotype. The rearrangement links TRBV2 to TRBJ2-7; no reliable D call. CDR3 length: 12 residues. V lost 6 bases and J 0 bases, leaving 6 bases between the germline ends. Germline-derived CDR1 and CDR2 are SNHLY and FYNNEI. For the CDR3, the DNA is TGTGCCAGCAGCGGTAACTCCTACGAGCAGTACTTC. Translating gives CASSGNSYEQYF.

CDR3 region: CASQVGTEAFF. The CDR3, as DNA: TGTGCCAGCCAGGTAGGAACTGAAGCTTTCTTT. This rearrangement joins TRBV7-3 to TRBJ1-1; D remains ambiguous. V was clipped by 8 bases and J by 5 bases, with 9 bases between them. The V gene's germline CDR1 is SGHTA and CDR2 FQGTGA. The CDR3 is 11 amino acids. The full variable domain, in which reference TRBV7-3 and TRBJ1-1 provide the parts outside the CDR3, is GAGVSQTPSNKVTEKGKYVELRCDPISGHTALYWYRQSLGQGPEFLIYFQGTGAADDSGLPNDRFFAVRPEGSVSTLKIQRTERGDSAVYLCASQVGTEAFFGQGTRLTVV.

At least ten counts were recorded for this clonotype. The J gene is TRBJ2-7, the V gene TRBV3-1, with TRBD2 identical over 13 bases. The CDR3 length is 15 residues. The ends lost 6 bases at V and 6 bases at J; junction bases unmatched: 8. Germline V gene data show CDR1 as LGHDT and CDR2 as YNNKEL (reference sequence). This chain's CDR3 is CASSQTSGGRSEQYF. Written as DNA, the CDR3 is TGTGCCAGCAGTCAGACTAGCGGGGGGAGGAGCGAGCAGTACTTC.

The chain carries TRBV6-1 and TRBJ1-2; 7 bases match TRBD1. The CDR3 has 14 amino acids. After removal of 1 base from V and 8 bases from J, the junction contained 7 bases not matched to a gene. Germline CDR1 MNHNS, CDR2 SASEGT. This chain's CDR3 is CASSEEGGGRGYTF. CDR3 coding DNA: TGTGCCAGCAGTGAAGAGGGAGGGGGCCGGGGCTACACCTTC.

About this clonotype: Being one base from a much bigger clone, this may be a read error. The chain has TRBV5-5 and TRBJ2-7, with 8 bases identical to TRBD1. The J call is doubtful: the DNA matches TRBJ2-1 better. Germline assignment: CDR1 SGHKS and CDR2 YYEKEE (reference sequence). The CDR3 consists of 18 residues. The CDR3 here is CASSFRGQATRFAYEQFF. In nucleotides, the CDR3 is TGTGCCAGCAGCTTCCGGGGACAGGCTACTCGTTTCGCCTACGAGCAGTTCTTC.

Regarding this clonotype: Possible read error: a much larger clone is one base away. The CDR3 protein is CASSLGQPGANVLAF. The CDR3, as DNA: TGCGCCAGCAGCTTGGGGCAGCCAGGGGCCAACGTCCTGGCTTTC. The chain recombines TRBV5-1 with TRBJ2-6; TRBD1 might be the D (6 bases). The CDR3 sequence is 15 residues long. The germline gives CDR1 SGHRS, CDR2 YFSETQ.

This clonotype has at least ten counts. V usage is TRBV20-1 and J usage is TRBJ2-1, with 8 bases aligning to TRBD1. CDR1 and CDR2 (germline): DFQATT, SNEGSKA (reference sequence). The V gene end was trimmed by 5 bases and the J gene end by 4 bases; junction bases not matched to a gene: 10. The CDR3 extends over 15 amino acids. The CDR3 here is CSAGGQGWGYNEQFF. CDR3 bases: TGCAGTGCTGGAGGACAGGGTTGGGGTTACAATGAGCAGTTCTTC.

This clonotype has at least ten counts. The chain carries TRBV14 and TRBJ2-3, with 9 bases identical to TRBD2. This CDR3 is 15 amino acids long. Germline V gene data show CDR1 as SGHDN and CDR2 as FVKESK. The V gene end was trimmed by 4 bases and the J gene end by 4 bases; junction bases not matched to a gene: 6. The CDR3 nucleotides read TGTGCCAGCAGCCCGCTAGCGGGAAGTCCAGATACGCAGTATTTT. Protein: CASSPLAGSPDTQYF.

This clonotype was detected ten times or more. J is TRBJ2-6 and V is TRBV28; TRBD2 is a possible D gene (5 bases). Looked up from germline, CDR1 is MDHEN and CDR2 is SYDVKM. The CDR3 contains 17 residues. Trimming removed 8 bases at V and 1 base at J, with 18 bases between. CDR3 DNA: TGTGCCAGCTCTGCAGGAGGCAGGTTATCTGGGGCCAACGTCCTGACTTTC. This sequence encodes CASSAGGRLSGANVLTF. The complete variable domain, with remaining parts taken from reference TRBV28 and TRBJ2-6, reads DVKVTQSSRYLVKRTGEKVFLECVQDMDHENMFWYRQDPGLGLRLIYFSYDVKMKEKGDIPEGYSVSREKKERFSLILESASTNQTSMYLCASSAGGRLSGANVLTFGAGSRLTVL.

This clonotype has a handful of counts. A much bigger clone sits one base away, suggesting this may be a read error. V and J are TRBV11-3 and TRBJ2-1, with D tentatively TRBD2 (5 bases). The CDR3 runs 14 residues. In germline, CDR1 is SGHNT, CDR2 YENEEA. CDR3 nucleotides: TGTGCCAGCAGCTCGGACTCCTCCTACAATGGGCAGTTCTTC. This codes for CASSSDSSYNGQFF.

Turning to this clonotype: Possible read error: a much larger clone is one base away. This chain joins TRBV30 and TRBJ1-2; TRBD1 might be the D (5 bases). Germline CDR1 and CDR2: GTSNPN and SVGIG (reference sequence). There are 13 residues in the CDR3. The V and J ends lost 2 bases and 2 bases respectively, with 9 bases between them. CDR3 sequence: CAWSPGDNYGYTF. The CDR3 DNA is TGTGCCTGGAGTCCCGGGGACAACTATGGCTACACCTTC.

The table lists this clonotype with many counts. The chain is built from TRBV27 and TRBJ2-5, with D maybe TRBD1 (5 bases). The CDR3 is 17 amino acids. Germline V gene data show CDR1 as MNHEY and CDR2 as SMNVEV (reference sequence). V lost 0 bases and J lost 4, with 18 bases in between. The CDR3: CASSLSHGPGLGETQYF. In DNA, the CDR3 is TGTGCCAGCAGTTTATCTCACGGCCCAGGGTTGGGAGAGACCCAGTACTTC.

V and J are TRBV7-2 and TRBJ1-5, with D maybe TRBD1 (5 bases). The germline gives CDR1 SGHTA, CDR2 FQGNSA. V was cut by 2 bases and J by 0 bases, with 11 bases left in between. This CDR3 has 16 residues. The CDR3 loop reads CASSLSPGFSNQPQHF. The CDR3 nucleotides are TGTGCCAGCAGCTTATCCCCAGGGTTTAGCAATCAGCCCCAGCATTTT.

The chain joins TRBV5-6 to TRBJ2-7; a possible D gene is TRBD2 (5 bases). The V end lost 0 bases, the J end lost 2 bases, and 15 bases lay between the germline ends. CDR3 length: 16 amino acids. Per germline, CDR1 SGHDT and CDR2 YYEEEE. CDR3 region: CASSLVSLGRAYEQYF. The DNA of the CDR3 is TGTGCCAGCAGCTTGGTCTCTCTAGGGAGAGCCTACGAGCAGTACTTC.

Ten or more counts support this clonotype. The genes are TRBV27 and TRBJ1-2; D perhaps matches TRBD1 (6 bases). The CDR3 totals 14 residues. CDR1 is MNHEY and CDR2 is SMNVEV in the germline V gene (reference sequence). V lost 5 bases to trimming and J lost 5 bases, with 15 bases between them. DNA for the CDR3: TGTGCCAGCAGTCCAGCAGCAGGGGCATATGGCTACACCTTC. Protein: CASSPAAGAYGYTF.

Note on this clonotype: A much larger clone sits a single nucleotide away, making a read error possible. CDR3 region: CASSSSRRSQEAQYF. Written as DNA, the CDR3 is TGCGCCAGCAGCTCATCTCGCCGGAGTCAAGAGGCCCAGTACTTC. The genes are TRBV5-1 and TRBJ2-5; the D is unclear. The germline V gene encodes CDR1 SGHRS and CDR2 YFSETQ. The CDR3 runs 15 residues.

This clonotype has a count of ten or more. This rearrangement joins TRBV5-1 to TRBJ1-2; D uncertain. Germline V gene lookup returns CDR1 SGHRS and CDR2 YFSETQ. Trimming left V 4 bases short and J 7 bases short, with 11 bases between. The CDR3 sequence is 12 residues long. The CDR3 sequence: CASSLDSRGYTF. The CDR3 nucleotides are TGCGCCAGCAGCCTCGATAGTCGTGGCTACACCTTC.

This clonotype was detected many times. The gene calls are TRBV30 and TRBJ1-5; 12 nucleotides line up with TRBD1. Germline lookup yields CDR1 GTSNPN and CDR2 SVGIG (reference sequence). The CDR3 totals 16 residues. V shed 3 bases, J shed 7 bases, and the junction held 10 bases outside the gene matches. The CDR3 DNA is TGTGCCTGGAGGGGCAGGGACAGGGGGCAGGGACAGCCCCAGCATTTT. Its translation: CAWRGRDRGQGQPQHF.

This clonotype was observed a handful of times. The CDR3 does not end in the conserved phenylalanine or tryptophan, so this is likely a read error. The chain has TRBV13 and TRBJ1-1, with TRBD1 identical over 9 bases. Germline trimming cut 4 bases from V and 1 base from J; bases unmatched to any gene: 1. The CDR3 has 14 amino acids. The germline V gene encodes CDR1 PRHDT and CDR2 FYEKMQ (reference sequence). CDR3 nucleotides: TGTGCCAGCAGCTGGACAGGGGAGAACACTGAAGCTTTCTCT. This sequence encodes CASSWTGENTEAFS.

Many counts were recorded for this clonotype. The gene calls are TRBV20-1 and TRBJ2-7; 10 bases are shared with TRBD1. J gave up 1 base and V 6 bases, and 9 bases lay outside the gene matches. Germline V gives CDR1 DFQATT, CDR2 SNEGSKA (reference sequence). This CDR3 has 15 residues. In nucleotides, the CDR3 is TGCAGTGCGAACTCCCGGGACAGGGGTTCCTACGAGCAGTACTTC. Translated, it gives CSANSRDRGSYEQYF.

The V and J genes are TRBV30 and TRBJ2-3; a possible D gene is TRBD2 (6 bases). Germline-derived CDR1 and CDR2 are GTSNPN and SVGIG (reference sequence). The CDR3 contains 14 residues. V lost 5 bases to trimming and J lost 1 base, with 13 bases between them. CDR3: CAWGPGEGTDTQYF. In DNA form, the CDR3 reads TGTGCCTGGGGCCCTGGGGAGGGCACAGATACGCAGTATTTT.

This clonotype was found a few times. A read error may explain this, as a much larger clone is one base away. The chain couples TRBV7-9 to TRBJ1-1, with D unresolved. The CDR3 extends over 19 amino acids. Germline loops: CDR1 SEHNR, CDR2 FQNEAQ (reference sequence). Trimming shortened V by 2 bases and J by 4 bases, and 26 bases separated the two germline ends. The CDR3 DNA sequence: TGTGCCAGCAGCTTAAATCCAGCGGGGATTCCTCTGGAGAGCACTGAAGCTTTCTTT. Residues: CASSLNPAGIPLESTEAFF.

In this sample, this clonotype turned up many times. This chain links TRBV5-1 with TRBJ1-4; D possibly corresponds to TRBD1 (5 bases). CDR3 size: 14 residues. CDR1 SGHRS and CDR2 YFSETQ come from the germline V gene. Between the trimmed V and J ends, which lost 9 bases and 6 bases, there was a span of 18 bases. The CDR3, as DNA: TGCGCCACCAAAGGGGCCTACACTGATGAAAAACTGTTTTTT. Translation gives CATKGAYTDEKLFF.

This clonotype was counted only a few times. V and J are TRBV20-1 and TRBJ2-7, with 8 bases lining up with TRBD1. The CDR3 sequence is 16 residues long. Trimming at V came to 0 bases and at J to 1 base, leaving 8 bases not matched to a gene. Looked up from germline, CDR1 is DFQATT and CDR2 is SNEGSKA (reference sequence). CDR3 in DNA: TGCAGTGCTAGAGATCTTTCAGGGGGCACTTCCTACGAGCAGTACTTC. Amino acids: CSARDLSGGTSYEQYF.